This T cell receptor beta chain is drawn from a study of shared clonotypes between healthy human individuals. This CDR3 has 16 amino acids. The germline V gene encodes CDR1 MNHEY and CDR2 SVGAGI. Trimming shortened V by 4 bases and J by 3 bases, and 17 bases separated the two germline ends. Per sorted-subset replicate PCR, input was around 200 ng DNA, representing tens of thousands of T cell genomes. This table comes from immunoSEQ multiplex PCR, and its TCRdb copy is limited to in-frame clones, with some not included. The sample carries roughly 520,000 clones, 90% to 97% recorded once. This clonotype originated in a woman aged 25 to 45 in good health. Sequencing was carried out using naive CD4+ T cells sorted from blood. As to subset: CD45RA+ positively selected. The chain combines TRBV6-5 with TRBJ2-3; tentatively, D is TRBD2 (6 bases). Here the CDR3 reads CASSFQGGGTTDTQYF. CDR3 coding DNA: TGTGCCAGCAGTTTCCAGGGAGGAGGCACGACAGATACGCAGTATTTT.